Shown below are 10 T cell receptor beta chains from a single sample sequenced in a study of breast tumors, draining lymph nodes, adjacent tissues. A single record per CDR3 protein comes from TCRdb applying MiXCR to the multiplex PCR reads. The sample includes 100,000 to 150,000 distinct CDR3 sequences, about 20% seen only once; the top ten take roughly 3.5%. The lymph nodes were axillary draining lymph nodes from breast cancer patients. The material sequenced was axillary lymph node tissue. The origin of the receptors is a female donor with breast cancer. Some clones in this sample may be carry-over from other donors' samples.

This clonotype came up many times. The gene calls are TRBV6-6 and TRBJ2-5, with D unresolved. Deletions cut 2 bases from V and 5 bases from J, with 6 bases between. CDR3 length: 12 residues. Germline CDR1 is MNHNY and CDR2 is SVGAGI (reference sequence). The CDR3 loop is CASSYVGETQYF. For the CDR3, the DNA is TGTGCCAGCAGTTACGTGGGGGAGACCCAGTACTTC.

To note about this clonotype: This may come from a read error, since a much larger clone is one base off. The CDR3 DNA reads as TGTGCCAGGAGATTTGACAGTTACAATGAGCAGTTCTTC. Residues: CARRFDSYNEQFF. The chain links TRBV12-3 or TRBV12-4 to TRBJ2-1; D might be TRBD1 (5 bases). V lost 9 bases to trimming and J lost 4 bases, with 13 bases between them. The CDR3 contains 13 residues.

This clonotype was detected many times. The chain employs TRBV4-2 and TRBJ2-2; 11 nucleotides align to TRBD2. The CDR3 contains 16 residues. CDR1 and CDR2 (germline): LGHNA, YNFKEQ. V lost 0 bases to trimming and J lost 8 bases; unmatched junction nucleotides: 5. The CDR3 spells CASSQEGLAGGGELFF. DNA of the CDR3: TGTGCCAGCAGCCAAGAAGGCCTAGCGGGGGGTGGGGAGCTGTTTTTT.

This clonotype was observed many times. The chain recombines TRBV6-2 or TRBV6-3 with TRBJ1-4, with no clear D. The CDR3 is made up of 11 amino acids. V was trimmed by 8 bases and J by 0 bases, leaving 1 base between them. The germline V gene encodes CDR1 MNHEY and CDR2 SVGEGT. The CDR3 here is CASATNEKLFF. CDR3 coding DNA: TGTGCCAGCGCAACTAATGAAAAACTGTTTTTT.

As for this clonotype: This clone may be a read error of a much larger clone one base away. The CDR3 coding sequence is TGTGCCAGCAGCTTTGATTACAGAGATGAGCAGTTCTTC. Protein: CASSFDYRDEQFF. V gene TRBV11-2 combines with J gene TRBJ2-1, with unresolved D. The CDR3 length is 13 residues. V dropped 3 bases and J dropped 8 bases, with 11 bases sitting between them. Germline V gene sequence: CDR1 SGHAT, CDR2 FQNNGV. The full variable domain, in which reference TRBV11-2 and TRBJ2-1 provide the parts outside the CDR3, is EAGVAQSPRYKIIEKRQSVAFWCNPISGHATLYWYQQILGQGPKLLIQFQNNGVVDDSQLPKDRFSAERLKGVDSTLKIQPAKLEDSAVYLCASSFDYRDEQFFGPGTRLTVL.

Ten or more counts support this clonotype. The chain has TRBV20-1 and TRBJ1-6; 7 positions match TRBD1. The V gene's germline CDR1 is DFQATT and CDR2 SNEGSKA (reference sequence). The CDR3 runs 18 residues. V trimming: 0 bases; J trimming: 0 bases; junction bases outside the gene matches: 8. The CDR3 region is CSARDSRTGSSYNSPLHF. CDR3 nucleotides: TGCAGTGCTAGAGATAGCAGGACAGGAAGCTCCTATAATTCACCCCTCCACTTT.

Concerning this clonotype itself: A read error may explain this, as a much larger clone is one base away. The rearrangement joins TRBV12-3 or TRBV12-4 to TRBJ2-2; perhaps TRBD2 as D (6 bases). The CDR3 covers 16 residues. V was cut by 3 bases and J by 4 bases, with 15 bases left in between. CDR3 sequence (DNA): TGTGCCAGCAGTTTGATAGTGGGAGGAAGCACCGGGGAGCTGTTTTTT. It encodes CASSLIVGGSTGELFF.

This clonotype was seen at least ten times. V usage is TRBV7-2 and J usage is TRBJ2-1; unclear D gene. CDR3 size: 14 residues. Germline assignment: CDR1 SGHTA and CDR2 FQGNSA. Deletions cut 1 base from V and 3 bases from J, with 7 bases between. Here the CDR3 reads CASSLERLYNEQFF. DNA of the CDR3: TGTGCCAGCAGCTTAGAGCGCCTCTACAATGAGCAGTTCTTC.

The rearrangement links TRBV7-3 to TRBJ2-2; no reliable D call. In germline, CDR1 is SGHTA, CDR2 FQGTGA. Trimming took off 5 bases at V and 6 bases at J, with 13 bases between the two ends. The CDR3 is made up of 14 amino acids. The CDR3 loop is CASSPTPESGELFF. CDR3 nucleotide sequence: TGTGCCAGCAGCCCGACCCCGGAGTCCGGGGAGCTGTTTTTT.

This clonotype showed up many times. The V and J genes are TRBV15 and TRBJ2-1, with 8 bases that match TRBD2. This CDR3 region has 16 residues. The germline V gene has CDR1 LNHNV and CDR2 YYDKDF (reference sequence). V was pared by 1 base and J by 8 bases, with 10 bases of the junction left unmatched. The CDR3 spells CATSRAGGGGRYEQFF. As DNA, the CDR3 is TGTGCCACCAGCAGAGCAGGCGGCGGGGGGCGATATGAGCAGTTCTTC.